These 6 T cell receptor beta chains came from one sample sequenced in a study of OX40 agonist ivuxolimab in advanced cancers. This table comes from immunoSEQ multiplex PCR, and its TCRdb copy is limited to in-frame clones, with some not included. The data contain over 50,000 clones, 89% of them singletons. Sequencing used CD4+ or CD8+ T cells sorted from blood, obtained in a trial of the OX40 agonist ivuxolimab. The origin of the receptors is an adult with an advanced solid tumor such as melanoma, head and neck, liver or kidney cancer.

This chain links TRBV27 with TRBJ1-2; D may be TRBD1 (6 bases). The CDR3 is made up of 15 amino acids. From germline, CDR1 is MNHEY and CDR2 SMNVEV (reference sequence). V lost 3 bases and J 4 bases, leaving 15 bases between the germline ends. The CDR3: CASSFRTTGFYGYTF. CDR3 bases: TGTGCCAGCAGTTTCCGAACGACAGGCTTCTATGGCTACACCTTC.

This chain uses TRBV6-4 with TRBJ2-1; D unresolved. Germline CDR1 is MRHNA and CDR2 is SNTAGT. Trimming stripped 4 bases from V and 8 bases from J, with 15 bases between. The CDR3 is made up of 14 amino acids. The CDR3 region has the DNA TGTGCCAGCAGTGTCGAAGGGCGGTTCCATGAGCAGTTCTTC. It codes for CASSVEGRFHEQFF.

The chain joins TRBV7-9 to TRBJ1-4, with TRBD1 as a possible D gene (6 bases). V was clipped by 5 bases and J by 3 bases, with 10 bases between them. The length of the CDR3 is 14 residues. Germline lookup yields CDR1 SEHNR and CDR2 FQNEAQ (reference sequence). CDR3 loop: CASSPTGANEKLFF. The CDR3 bases are TGTGCCAGCAGCCCGACAGGAGCTAATGAAAAACTGTTTTTT.

This chain uses TRBV30 with TRBJ2-7; 8 positions match TRBD2. The CDR3 is made up of 13 amino acids. Germline V CDR1 and CDR2: GTSNPN, SVGIG (reference sequence). J was trimmed by 2 bases and V by 0 bases; bases with no gene match: 0. The CDR3 reads CAWSVGRAYEQYF. Written as DNA, the CDR3 is TGTGCCTGGAGTGTCGGGAGGGCCTACGAGCAGTACTTC.

V and J are TRBV4-1 and TRBJ2-7; TRBD1 or TRBD2 may be the D gene (5 bases each). The V gene lost 0 bases and the J gene lost 5 bases, with 17 bases spanning the gap. Germline CDR1 MGHRA, CDR2 YSYEKL. The CDR3 totals 16 residues. The DNA of the CDR3 is TGCGCCAGCAGCCAAGAAGGGAGAAACAGGTTCCACGAGCAGTACTTC. Amino acid sequence: CASSQEGRNRFHEQYF.

V is TRBV6-5 and J is TRBJ2-7; D is unclear. Trimming left V 0 bases short and J 0 bases short, with 6 bases between. CDR1 MNHEY and CDR2 SVGAGI come from the germline V gene. This CDR3 has 14 residues. CDR3 residues: CASSYSRSSYEQYF. CDR3 bases: TGTGCCAGCAGTTACTCGAGGAGCTCCTACGAGCAGTACTTC.